This T cell receptor beta chain was identified in a study of PD-L1 blockade in urothelial cancer. Data came from immunoSEQ multiplex PCR; TCRdb stores just in-frame clones and leaves some out. Seen here are under 40,000 clones, approximately 80% observed once, and the top ten hold less than 40%. V lost 5 bases and J lost 4, with 19 bases in between. The CDR3 totals 16 residues. Looked up from germline, CDR1 is SEHNR and CDR2 is FQNEAQ (reference sequence). The chain couples TRBV7-9 to TRBJ2-3; possibly TRBD2 for D (5 bases). Sequencing was performed on PBMCs, taken around atezolizumab (anti-PD-L1) treatment. The origin of this receptor is a man aged 55-75 years with urothelial cancer. DNA of the CDR3: TGTGCCAGCAGCCCTGCAGAGGGCCGCATGGCAGATACGCAGTATTTT. This translates into CASSPAEGRMADTQYF.